This TCR beta chain was sequenced for a study of cytomegalovirus exposure and HLA in healthy donors. Study outcomes and limitations: Accurate predictions that matched the HLA-A and HLA-B alleles of most subjects were reportedly made from TCR beta sequences.

The PCR contained 60 Vbeta and 13 Jbeta primers. TCRdb's table, derived via immunoSEQ multiplex PCR, lists solely in-frame clones and lacks some. The sample records roughly 190,000 clones, about four fifths being singletons. Germline-derived CDR1 and CDR2 are SGHNT and YENEEA. The CDR3 sequence is 13 residues long. With V trimmed by 5 bases and J by 5 bases, 4 bases remained unmatched. In its sample, this clone was seen a few times. Its matching antigen is unknown. Sequencing input: PBMCs. The sequence derives from a woman between 45 and 65 years old in good health and CMV-seronegative. The V and J genes are TRBV11-3 and TRBJ1-1; 8 positions match TRBD1. In DNA form, the CDR3 reads TGTGCCAGCAGCCTTACAGGGGGAACTGAAGCTTTCTTT. Its translation is CASSLTGGTEAFF.